Each of the 28 T cell receptor beta chains below was sequenced from the same sample in a study of molecular identifiers for immune sequencing clone quantification. TCRdb fed the PCR reads into MiXCR, producing one record per CDR3 protein. The repertoire holds fewer than 350,000 distinct CDR3 sequences, with roughly 24% as singletons. The specimen was naive CD8+ T cells from blood, with Jurkat cell RNA spiked in. The subset here: FACS-sorted CD8+CD4-CCR7+CD45RA+ naive T cells. Every receptor here comes from a human donor in good health. Some libraries in this study had Jurkat cell RNA spiked in.

Turning to this clonotype: At one end the junction does not follow the germline gene, possibly because of a read error. The V gene is TRBV29-1, the J gene TRBJ2-2; unclear D gene. This CDR3 is built from 13 residues. The V gene's germline CDR1 is SQVTM and CDR2 ANQGSEA. The CDR3, as DNA: TGCAGCGTTCGGGCCTGGAACACCAGGGAGCTGTTTTTT. This sequence encodes CSVRAWNTRELFF.

This clonotype was seen more than once but under ten times. The V call is TRBV7-9, the J call TRBJ2-7, with 9 bases aligning to TRBD1. V shed 6 bases, J shed 6 bases, and the junction held 6 bases outside the gene matches. The germline V gene encodes CDR1 SEHNR and CDR2 FQNEAQ (reference sequence). CDR3 length: 13 residues. DNA of the CDR3: TGTGCCAGCAGAACCGGGACAGGGAGCGAGCAGTACTTC. It encodes CASRTGTGSEQYF. Supplemented by reference TRBV7-9 and TRBJ2-7, the full variable domain reads DTGVSQNPRHKITKRGQNVTFRCDPISEHNRLYWYRQTLGQGPEFLTYFQNEAQLEKSRLLSDRFSAERPKGSFSTLEIQRTEQGDSAMYLCASRTGTGSEQYFGPGTRLTVT.

This clonotype has ten or more counts. V usage is TRBV7-2 and J usage is TRBJ2-7; D call uncertain. The CDR3 is 14 residues long. V lost 5 bases and J 9 bases, leaving 20 bases between the germline ends. The V gene's germline CDR1 is SGHTA and CDR2 FQGNSA. CDR3: CASSPTVMVLWQYF. The CDR3 DNA is TGTGCCAGCAGCCCCACGGTAATGGTCTTGTGGCAGTACTTC.

This clonotype has more than one count but fewer than ten. The gene calls are TRBV3-1 and TRBJ1-2; D gene uncertain. The V and J ends lost 2 bases and 5 bases respectively, with 9 bases between them. The CDR3 covers 13 residues. Germline CDR1 and CDR2: LGHDT and YNNKEL (reference sequence). For the CDR3, the DNA is TGTGCCAGCAGCCAACTTTTGGAGTATGGCTACACCTTC. Its translation is CASSQLLEYGYTF.

This clonotype has more than one count but fewer than ten. The chain has TRBV6-2 or TRBV6-3 and TRBJ1-5; the match to TRBD1 covers 11 bases. This CDR3 comprises 16 residues. The V gene's germline CDR1 is MNHEY and CDR2 SVGEGT. V was clipped by 4 bases and J by 5 bases; unmatched bases: 7. CDR3 DNA: TGTGCCAGCAGTTCCCCCCGGGACAGGGGGTATCAGCCCCAGCATTTT. It specifies CASSSPRDRGYQPQHF.

The J gene is TRBJ2-2, the V gene TRBV6-1, with D possibly TRBD2 on 5 matching bases. V dropped 1 base and J dropped 1 base, with 7 bases sitting between them. Looked up from germline, CDR1 is MNHNS and CDR2 is SASEGT. CDR3 length: 15 residues. The CDR3: CASSEGSGNTGELFF. For the CDR3, the DNA is TGTGCCAGCAGTGAAGGGAGCGGGAACACCGGGGAGCTGTTTTTT.

The chain couples TRBV4-1 to TRBJ2-4; D is uncertain. The CDR3 runs 17 residues. Germline-derived CDR1 and CDR2 are MGHRA and YSYEKL. V dropped 1 base and J dropped 2 bases, with 15 bases sitting between them. In DNA, the CDR3 is TGCGCCAGCAGCCAAGGGGAAGTGGTGCTAACCAAAAACATTCAGTACTTC. Residues: CASSQGEVVLTKNIQYF.

This clonotype was observed a few times. At one end the junction does not follow the germline gene, possibly because of a read error. V usage is TRBV7-8 and J usage is TRBJ2-1; possibly TRBD1 or TRBD2 for D (5 bases each). From germline, CDR1 is SGHVS and CDR2 FQNEAQ. The CDR3 extends over 10 amino acids. CDR3 loop: CAGRDHEQFF. The DNA of the CDR3 is TGTGCCGGCAGGGACCATGAGCAGTTCTTC. The complete variable domain, with remaining parts taken from reference TRBV7-8 and TRBJ2-1, reads GAGVSQSPRYKVAKRGQDVALRCDPISGHVSLFWYQQALGQGPEFLTYFQNEAQLDKSGLPSDRFFAERPEGSVSTLKIQRTQQEDSAVYLCAGRDHEQFFGPGTRLTVL.

This clonotype was seen a few times. This chain joins TRBV10-3 and TRBJ2-7; no reliable D call. The CDR3 contains 11 residues. V lost 4 bases, J lost 7 bases, and 8 bases lay in between. Looked up from germline, CDR1 is ENHRY and CDR2 is SYGVKD. In nucleotides, the CDR3 is TGTGCCATCAGTGGCTCGGTGGAGCAGTACTTC. Translation: CAISGSVEQYF.

The table lists this clonotype with many counts. V gene TRBV5-4 combines with J gene TRBJ2-3; D uncertain. The germline gives CDR1 SGHNT, CDR2 YYREEE (reference sequence). The CDR3 runs 15 residues. Trimming left V 2 bases short and J 0 bases short, with 10 bases between. As DNA, the CDR3 is TGTGCCAGCAGCTTCTCTGGCTATAGCACAGATACGCAGTATTTT. Translated: CASSFSGYSTDTQYF.

This clonotype was picked up many times. CDR3 amino acids: CAWSVLESYEQYF. The CDR3 DNA reads TGTGCCTGGAGTGTACTAGAGTCCTACGAGCAGTACTTC. V and J are TRBV30 and TRBJ2-7, with a weak D call TRBD2 (5 bases). CDR1 is GTSNPN and CDR2 is SVGIG in the germline V gene (reference sequence). The CDR3 extends over 13 amino acids. The V gene lost 0 bases and the J gene lost 1 base, with 7 bases spanning the gap.

Comments on this clonotype: This may stem from a read error, because a much larger clone lies one nucleotide away. The chain couples TRBV20-1 to TRBJ2-7; 9 positions match TRBD2. The CDR3 runs to 16 residues. CDR1 is DFQATT, CDR2 SNEGSKA, per germline (reference sequence). V shed 2 bases and J 1 base; nucleotides not matched to a gene: 9. This chain's CDR3 is CSARSSGGATSYEQYF. CDR3 sequence (DNA): TGCAGTGCTAGAAGTAGCGGGGGAGCCACGTCCTACGAGCAGTACTTC.

The chain links TRBV6-5 to TRBJ2-7; D is undetermined. Between the trimmed V and J ends, which lost 6 bases and 5 bases, there was a span of 11 bases. This CDR3 has 12 amino acids. The V gene's germline CDR1 is MNHEY and CDR2 SVGAGI. In DNA form, the CDR3 reads TGTGCCAGCAGCTCGTGGCGGAACGAGCAGTACTTC. Translating gives CASSSWRNEQYF.

This clonotype was counted between two and nine times. The gene calls are TRBV5-4 and TRBJ1-2; D not resolved. Germline-derived CDR1 and CDR2 are SGHNT and YYREEE (reference sequence). V lost 4 bases to trimming and J lost 3 bases, with 7 bases between them. The CDR3 spans 12 residues. The CDR3 loop is CASSLDDYGYTF. The CDR3 DNA follows: TGTGCCAGCAGCCTGGACGACTATGGCTACACCTTC.

About this clonotype: The junction departs from the called germline gene at one end, perhaps through a read error. The rearrangement links TRBV6-6 to TRBJ2-2; D might be TRBD2 (5 bases). Germline lookup yields CDR1 MNHNY and CDR2 SVGAGI (reference sequence). The CDR3 is made up of 12 amino acids. CDR3 in amino acids: CASNDDSGELVF. Written as DNA, the CDR3 is TGTGCCAGCAACGACGATTCCGGGGAGCTGGTTTTT.

This clonotype was seen many times. J is TRBJ2-1 and V is TRBV7-8; D is possibly TRBD2 (7 bases). CDR1 and CDR2 (germline): SGHVS, FQNEAQ. Trimming removed 4 bases from V and 7 bases from J, with 17 bases in between. The CDR3 runs to 15 residues. The CDR3 sequence is CASSYSQGGINEQFF. CDR3 in DNA: TGTGCCAGCAGCTATTCACAGGGAGGGATTAATGAGCAGTTCTTC.

As to this clonotype: One base away lies a much larger clone, so this may be a sequencing read error. This chain links TRBV2 with TRBJ1-2; a weak D match, TRBD1 (5 bases). Germline CDR1 and CDR2: SNHLY and FYNNEI. The CDR3 has 14 residues. V gave up 8 bases and J gave up 10 bases, with 23 bases separating them. In nucleotides, the CDR3 is TGTGCCAGCCCGAACGGGGCAGGGCCTAATGACTACACCTTC. Translating it yields CASPNGAGPNDYTF.

The count of this clonotype is one. A read error is possible here, since a much larger clone lies one base away. V usage is TRBV4-1 and J usage is TRBJ2-2; no clear D. Germline V CDR1 and CDR2: MGHRA, YSYEKL. The CDR3 consists of 14 residues. The CDR3 here is CAGSQDLHTGELFF. Written as DNA, the CDR3 is TGCGCCGGCAGCCAAGATCTCCACACCGGGGAGCTGTTTTTT.

The table lists this clonotype with many counts. The chain is built from TRBV28 and TRBJ2-5; TRBD2 agrees at 7 bases. This CDR3 comprises 17 residues. Unmatched junction bases numbered 13, after V lost 5 bases and J lost 1 base. Germline CDR1 and CDR2: MDHEN and SYDVKM. The DNA for the CDR3 is TGTGCCAGCAGTCAACTTCTAGCGGAAGGCCCCCAAGAGACCCAGTACTTC. This gives the protein CASSQLLAEGPQETQYF.

This clonotype was seen at least ten times. The chain is built from TRBV7-9 and TRBJ2-2, with D unresolved. Deletions cut 5 bases from V and 2 bases from J, with 12 bases between. CDR1 is SEHNR, CDR2 FQNEAQ, per germline (reference sequence). The length of the CDR3 is 15 residues. CDR3 sequence reads: CASSPGAENTGELFF. The CDR3 DNA sequence: TGTGCCAGCAGCCCAGGCGCGGAAAACACCGGGGAGCTGTTTTTT.

This clonotype has ten or more counts. This chain links TRBV15 with TRBJ2-3; D might be TRBD2 (5 bases). The CDR3 extends over 15 amino acids. From germline, CDR1 is LNHNV and CDR2 YYDKDF (reference sequence). Between the trimmed V and J ends, which lost 2 bases and 2 bases, there was a span of 11 bases. The CDR3 coding sequence is TGTGCCACCAGCAGACCGAGGGATCTCACAGATACGCAGTATTTT. It is translated as CATSRPRDLTDTQYF.

This clonotype was seen more than once but under ten times. Since no conserved phenylalanine or tryptophan closes the CDR3, a read error is the likely cause. The V gene is TRBV20-1, the J gene TRBJ1-1, with D unresolved. This CDR3 comprises 12 residues. V lost 3 bases to trimming and J lost 6 bases, with 11 bases between them. The germline V gene encodes CDR1 DFQATT and CDR2 SNEGSKA (reference sequence). CDR3 sequence reads: CSASIGVPEAFL. CDR3 coding DNA: TGCAGTGCTAGTATCGGGGTACCTGAAGCTTTCTTA.

CDR3 nucleotides: TGTGCCAGCGGCCAGGGAGTTGGCGAGCAGTACTTC. Protein: CASGQGVGEQYF. The gene calls are TRBV6-2 or TRBV6-3 and TRBJ2-7; D may be TRBD1 or TRBD2 (5 bases each). The germline CDR1 and CDR2 sequences are MNHEY and SVGEGT. This CDR3 comprises 12 residues. Trimming took 8 bases from V and 6 from J, leaving 14 bases between them.

The sample holds many counts of this clonotype. The chain recombines TRBV5-5 with TRBJ1-5; D is ambiguous. The CDR3 has 14 amino acids. Germline CDR1 reads SGHKS; CDR2 reads YYEKEE (reference sequence). Trimming took off 3 bases at V and 0 bases at J, with 7 bases between the two ends. This CDR3 is CASSWSNSNQPQHF. DNA of the CDR3: TGTGCCAGCAGCTGGAGTAATAGCAATCAGCCCCAGCATTTT.

This clonotype was seen only a few times. This rearrangement joins TRBV20-1 to TRBJ1-5; possibly TRBD1 for D (6 bases). The ends were cut back, 6 bases at V and 9 bases at J, with 18 bases in the middle. The CDR3 length is 13 residues. Germline assignment: CDR1 DFQATT and CDR2 SNEGSKA (reference sequence). The CDR3 nucleotides read TGCAGTGCCAAGCCCCCGACAGGATGGCCCCAGCATTTT. It encodes CSAKPPTGWPQHF.

The J gene is TRBJ1-1, the V gene TRBV7-9; D unresolved. The CDR3 spans 13 residues. V lost 2 bases and J 10 bases, leaving 14 bases between the germline ends. Germline assignment: CDR1 SEHNR and CDR2 FQNEAQ (reference sequence). This chain's CDR3 is CASSLSSGFGAFF. CDR3 nucleotide sequence: TGTGCCAGCAGCTTATCATCGGGGTTTGGAGCTTTCTTT.

This chain joins TRBV3-2 and TRBJ2-4; the table calls TRBD1, which could not be checked here. TRBV3-2 corresponds to a pseudogene. The CDR3 loop spans 15 amino acids. The CDR3 sequence is CASSQYTQGKNIQYF. The CDR3 nucleotides are TGTGCCAGCAGCCAATATACACAGGGCAAAAACATTCAGTACTTC.

This clonotype was found many times. The gene calls are TRBV6-5 and TRBJ2-7, with 8 bases aligning to TRBD1. CDR1 is MNHEY, CDR2 SVGAGI, per germline. V lost 8 bases to trimming and J lost 5 bases; unmatched junction nucleotides: 2. The CDR3 contains 11 residues. CDR3: CASGQGNEQYF. The CDR3 DNA reads TGTGCCAGCGGACAGGGTAACGAGCAGTACTTC.